This TCR beta chain stems from a study of T-cell reconstitution after alpha-beta-depleted transplantation in children. The study's findings and limits: The origin of alpha-beta T cells about two months after transplant was reportedly several hundred expanded graft clones.

For TCRbeta, the library was prepared with unique molecular identifiers. TCRdb re-called the PCR reads through MiXCR, storing one row per CDR3 protein. Among 700,000 or so distinct CDR3 sequences listed, roughly 13% were seen once. The V gene lost 6 bases and the J gene lost 11 bases, with 8 bases spanning the gap. Looked up from germline, CDR1 is LGHNT and CDR2 is FRNRAP. The CDR3 consists of 11 residues. This clonotype was seen a few times. The antigen remains unidentified. The clonotype was recovered from a girl aged 2 to 10 with congenital amegakaryocytic thrombocytopenia, due to receive a stem cell transplant. The input for sequencing was PBMCs, taken before TCRalphabeta/CD19-depleted stem cell transplant. The J gene is TRBJ2-6, the V gene TRBV12-5; perhaps TRBD2 as D (5 bases). CDR3: CASGPRDVLTF. The DNA for the CDR3 is TGTGCTAGTGGCCCGAGGGACGTCCTGACTTTC.